One sample yielded the 18 T cell receptor beta chains listed below, sequenced in a study of OX40 agonist ivuxolimab in advanced cancers. Assay: immunoSEQ multiplex PCR; the TCRdb copy retains only in-frame clones and omits some. The sample carries 12,000 to 15,000 clones, approximately 87% recorded once. This specimen was CD4+ or CD8+ T cells sorted from blood, taken in a trial of the OX40 agonist ivuxolimab. The receptors come from an adult with an advanced solid tumor such as melanoma, head and neck, liver or kidney cancer.

The rearrangement joins TRBV4-1 to TRBJ2-3; 9 bases align to TRBD1. The CDR3 has 17 amino acids. CDR1 and CDR2 (germline): MGHRA, YSYEKL. Trimming at V came to 3 bases and at J to 2 bases, leaving 9 bases not matched to a gene. DNA for the CDR3: TGCGCCAGCAGCCATACCTCGGGACAGGGAATCACAGATACGCAGTATTTT. It codes for CASSHTSGQGITDTQYF.

The chain carries TRBV7-2 and TRBJ1-1; no firm D call. Between the trimmed V and J ends, which lost 5 bases and 9 bases, there was a span of 19 bases. Germline loops: CDR1 SGHTA, CDR2 FQGNSA. This CDR3 is built from 14 residues. The CDR3 region is CASSPGVGPAQAFF. CDR3 nucleotides: TGTGCCAGCAGCCCTGGCGTTGGACCTGCCCAAGCTTTCTTT. The variable domain in full, completed from reference TRBV7-2 and TRBJ1-1, reads GAGVSQSPSNKVTEKGKDVELRCDPISGHTALYWYRQSLGQGLEFLIYFQGNSAPDKSGLPSDRFSAERTGGSVSTLTIQRTQQEDSAVYLCASSPGVGPAQAFFGQGTRLTVV.

The CDR3 nucleotides read TGTGCCAGCAGCCACACTAGCGGGGGGGCCAATGAGCAGTTCTTC. Translated, it gives CASSHTSGGANEQFF. J is TRBJ2-1 and V is TRBV4-2; 13 bases align to TRBD2. The ends lost 3 bases at V and 6 bases at J; junction bases unmatched: 2. In germline, CDR1 is LGHNA, CDR2 YNFKEQ. This CDR3 region has 15 residues.

The V and J genes are TRBV18 and TRBJ2-5; D is unresolved. In germline, CDR1 is KGHSH, CDR2 LQKENI. The V gene lost 4 bases and the J gene lost 5 bases, with 8 bases spanning the gap. The CDR3 length is 12 residues. The CDR3 here is CASSRGVETQYF. CDR3 bases: TGTGCCAGCTCACGAGGAGTGGAGACCCAGTACTTC.

The V and J genes are TRBV30 and TRBJ2-1; the match to TRBD1 covers 9 bases. The J segment lost 7 bases and the V segment lost 5 bases, leaving 9 bases of the junction unmatched. This CDR3 comprises 14 residues. Germline V gives CDR1 GTSNPN, CDR2 SVGIG (reference sequence). CDR3 nucleotides: TGTGCCTGGTTCTCCGGGACAGGGTCGAATGAGCAGTTCTTC. This encodes CAWFSGTGSNEQFF.

The rearrangement uses TRBV15 and TRBJ1-2; TRBD1 matches at 9 bases. This CDR3 has 15 residues. V lost 0 bases and J lost 9; bases outside the gene matches: 8. CDR1 is LNHNV, CDR2 YYDKDF, per germline (reference sequence). CDR3 loop: CATSRDRTGAGSYTF. The CDR3 bases are TGTGCCACCAGCAGAGACCGGACAGGGGCAGGGAGCTACACCTTC.

The count of this clone is one. The genes are TRBV14 and TRBJ2-5, with unresolved D. CDR3 size: 16 residues. Germline V gene sequence: CDR1 SGHDN, CDR2 FVKESK. V was cut by 0 bases and J by 1 base, with 12 bases left in between. CDR3 DNA: TGTGCCAGCAGCCAAGATGAATTCTGGACCCAAGAGACCCAGTACTTC. Protein sequence: CASSQDEFWTQETQYF.

The rearrangement uses TRBV29-1 and TRBJ1-2; TRBD1 might be the D (5 bases). Germline V lookup: CDR1 SQVTM, CDR2 ANQGSEA. V was shortened by 6 bases and J by 4 bases, with 12 bases between the two germline ends. The CDR3 is made up of 12 amino acids. CDR3 sequence: CSVTDSIYGYTF. In nucleotides, the CDR3 is TGCAGCGTCACCGACAGTATCTATGGCTACACCTTC.

This chain uses TRBV11-3 with TRBJ2-6; D is ambiguous. The CDR3 is 18 residues long. Between the trimmed V and J ends, which lost 4 bases and 5 bases, there was a span of 21 bases. From germline, CDR1 is SGHNT and CDR2 YENEEA. The CDR3 nucleotides read TGTGCCAGCAGCTGCCGGAAATCTCGACAAAGTCGGGCCAACGTCCTGACTTTC. The encoded protein is CASSCRKSRQSRANVLTF.

The chain is built from TRBV5-5 and TRBJ2-7; D remains unclear. Trimming stripped 2 bases from V and 3 bases from J, with 6 bases between. The CDR3 loop spans 12 amino acids. Germline-derived CDR1 and CDR2 are SGHKS and YYEKEE (reference sequence). In DNA, the CDR3 is TGTGCCAGCAGCTTAAACCGCTACGAGCAGTACTTC. Amino acids: CASSLNRYEQYF.

The chain employs TRBV5-4 and TRBJ1-2; 8 bases fit TRBD1. Germline CDR1 and CDR2: SGHNT and YYREEE (reference sequence). The CDR3 totals 17 residues. V dropped 0 bases and J dropped 7; count of bases not matched to a gene: 14. CDR3 sequence reads: CASSLERWTGSRAGYTF. DNA for the CDR3: TGTGCCAGCAGCTTGGAACGTTGGACAGGGTCGAGGGCTGGCTACACCTTC.

V and J are TRBV19 and TRBJ2-2, with a tentative D call TRBD1 (5 bases). Between the trimmed V and J ends, which lost 5 bases and 7 bases, there was a span of 14 bases. This CDR3 is built from 14 residues. Germline CDR1 reads LNHDA; CDR2 reads SQIVND (reference sequence). CDR3 region: CASSRLGHGGELFF. Here the CDR3 DNA reads TGTGCCAGTAGTCGCCTTGGACACGGCGGGGAGCTGTTTTTT.

This chain uses TRBV6-6 with TRBJ2-1, with 11 bases that match TRBD2. The CDR3 is 13 residues long. The germline V gene encodes CDR1 MNHNY and CDR2 SVGAGI (reference sequence). The trim removed 10 bases at V and 3 bases at J, leaving 2 bases unmatched. CDR3 nucleotides: TGTGCCACTAGCGGGGGGCTCTACAATGAGCAGTTCTTC. It is translated as CATSGGLYNEQFF.

V is TRBV5-8 and J is TRBJ2-3; no reliable D call. The ends were cut back, 5 bases at V and 0 bases at J, with 7 bases in the middle. Germline V gene data show CDR1 as SGHTS and CDR2 as YDEGEE. This CDR3 is built from 13 residues. The CDR3 loop reads CASSLTSTDTQYF. CDR3 nucleotides: TGTGCCAGCAGTTTAACTAGCACAGATACGCAGTATTTT.

This clone was counted once. The chain has TRBV7-2 and TRBJ1-1; TRBD1 aligns across 7 bases. Trimming at V came to 5 bases and at J to 2 bases, leaving 2 bases not matched to a gene. The CDR3 totals 13 residues. Germline lookup yields CDR1 SGHTA and CDR2 FQGNSA. CDR3 in DNA: TGTGCCAGCAGCCGGGACAGAAACACTGAAGCTTTCTTT. It specifies CASSRDRNTEAFF.

The chain employs TRBV6-1 and TRBJ1-2, with D tentatively TRBD1 (5 bases). Trimming removed 7 bases from V and 1 base from J, with 16 bases in between. The CDR3 is made up of 15 amino acids. Germline assignment: CDR1 MNHNS and CDR2 SASEGT. For the CDR3, the DNA is TGTGCCAGCATCGCCCAGGGAGGGGTTAACTATGGCTACACCTTC. As protein: CASIAQGGVNYGYTF.

The chain uses TRBV15 and TRBJ1-2, with D possibly TRBD1 on 6 matching bases. CDR3 length: 16 residues. Germline V CDR1 and CDR2: LNHNV, YYDKDF (reference sequence). The ends were cut back, 6 bases at V and 5 bases at J, with 22 bases in the middle. CDR3 sequence: CATRIDRGAVEYGYTF. CDR3 nucleotides: TGTGCCACCAGGATAGACCGGGGGGCAGTGGAGTATGGCTACACCTTC.

The J gene is TRBJ1-6, the V gene TRBV19, with TRBD1 matching 8 bases. Trimming at V came to 7 bases and at J to 5 bases, leaving 7 bases not matched to a gene. CDR1 is LNHDA, CDR2 SQIVND, per germline (reference sequence). This CDR3 is 15 amino acids long. The CDR3 loop is CASTSTGANNSPLHF. The CDR3 DNA reads TGTGCCAGTACTTCGACAGGGGCAAATAATTCACCCCTCCACTTT.